This T cell receptor beta chain was sequenced during a study of T cell responses to AZD1222 COVID-19 vaccine (dated by TCRdb to the early 2020s). Context from the whole study: AZD1222 recipients whose second dose came at about 4 weeks and those whose second dose came at about 12 weeks were combined into one group, since spike-specific TCR depth and breadth did not differ between the two schedules. Enrollment into the trials was organized by age into subgroups of 18-55, 56-69 and 70-plus years, and those subgroups contained roughly 150, 30 and 60 TCR-sequenced participants, respectively. A total of 233 trial participants underwent TCR sequencing, of whom 207 received two doses of AZD1222 and some 26 received two doses of the MenACWY control vaccine. What the work shows at the level of the full study, not this receptor alone: Conclusions about previously exposed vaccinees are limited because only five to seven AZD1222 recipients were SARS-CoV-2 seropositive at baseline. After two AZD1222 doses, spike-specific TCR breadth and depth were significantly higher than at day 0 and than in MenACWY recipients. Epitopes outside the regions mutated in the B.1.351 and B.1.1.7 variants were reportedly recognized by nearly half of the unique spike-specific TCRs. No day 14 peak-response samples were available, so repertoires were characterized only after the peak T cell response. In the small 56-69-year group, the increase in depth fell short of significance, most likely because of low power. Participants were mostly white British and included more females than males, and it was suggested by the authors that clonal diversity may have been underestimated. CD4 TCRs associated with the vaccine covered the entire spike protein, and the dominant responses were in regions 160-218 and 743-854.

The CDR3 regions of human TCRbeta chains were subjected to immunosequencing. The original methods were these. Repertoire TCRs were matched against a reference library of SARS-CoV-2-specific TCRs generated with the MIRA antigen-specificity platform. Breadth was defined as the fraction of unique TCRs that were SARS-CoV-2-associated. Depth was defined as the fraction of total T cells that were SARS-CoV-2-associated. Each spike-specific TCR was assigned to its reactive spike region and to a CD4 or CD8 class using the MIRA data. Log10-transformed breadth and depth values were compared by one-way ANOVA with Sidak's multiple comparisons tests. In TCRdb, the immuneACCESS table is reduced to in-frame sequences with V and J assigned. These tables do not hold every clone; where another copy was compared, an unresolved V gene accounts for under half, and the others remain unexplained. V, J and clone size were drawn from that table, and D and trimming were deduced from the DNA. This sample holds around 89,000 clones; roughly 93% were observed only once. 22% of the sample rests with the top ten.

As for this clone: Its antigen remains undetermined. Base quality data are lacking; no much larger clone is found one base away.

CDR1 MGHRA and CDR2 YSYEKL are derived from the germline V gene. A distance of 13 bases separates the germline ends of V and J, which lose 1 base and 4 bases respectively. Inclusive of the bounding cysteine and phenylalanine, the CDR3 is 15 residues long. Only the CDR3 portion is preserved as DNA: 45 bases, with reading frame beginning at the first base. Read against the paper, the sample's time point label means: baseline before first vaccination. Samples from vaccinated people were obtained from the UK trials COV001 and COV002, which included a single-blind randomized controlled phase 2/3 trial of AZD1222 (ChAdOx1 nCoV-19) in healthy adults. Trial participant PBMC samples were collected at day 0 and day 28 after the second dose for TCRbeta chain sequencing.

The receptor was derived from an adult in good health. The chain was built from TRBV4-1 and TRBJ1-1, with the D gene too uncertain to name. The source material was peripheral blood, sampled on day 0 of AZD1222 vaccination. At the DNA level, the sequence is TGCGCCAGCAGCCAAGGGACGGTCCAGTCCACTGAAGCTTTCTTT. Its product reads: CASSQGTVQSTEAFF.